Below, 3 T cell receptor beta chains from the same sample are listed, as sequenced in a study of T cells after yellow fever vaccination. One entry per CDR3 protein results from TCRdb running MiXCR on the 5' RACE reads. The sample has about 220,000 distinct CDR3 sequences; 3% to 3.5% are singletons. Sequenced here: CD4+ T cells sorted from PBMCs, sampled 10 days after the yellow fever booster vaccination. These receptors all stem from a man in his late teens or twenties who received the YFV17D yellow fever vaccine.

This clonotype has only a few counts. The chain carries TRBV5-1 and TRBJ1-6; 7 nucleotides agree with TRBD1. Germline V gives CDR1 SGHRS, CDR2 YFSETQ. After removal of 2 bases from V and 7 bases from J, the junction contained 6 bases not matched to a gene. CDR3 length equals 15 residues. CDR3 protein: CASSFQTGTNSPLHF. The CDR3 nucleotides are TGCGCCAGCAGCTTTCAGACAGGGACAAATTCACCCCTCCACTTT.

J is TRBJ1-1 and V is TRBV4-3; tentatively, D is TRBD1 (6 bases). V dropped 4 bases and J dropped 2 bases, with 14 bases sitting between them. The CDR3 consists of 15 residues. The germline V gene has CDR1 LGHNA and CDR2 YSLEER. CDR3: CASSPQTGRNTEAFF. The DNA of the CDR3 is TGCGCCAGCAGCCCCCAAACAGGGCGTAACACTGAAGCTTTCTTT.

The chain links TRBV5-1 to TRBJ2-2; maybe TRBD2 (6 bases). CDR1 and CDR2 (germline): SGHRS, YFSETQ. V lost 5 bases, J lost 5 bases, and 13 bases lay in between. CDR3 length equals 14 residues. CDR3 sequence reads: CASREAGLTGELFF. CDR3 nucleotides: TGCGCCAGCAGGGAGGCGGGGTTAACCGGGGAGCTGTTTTTT.